The 18 T cell receptor beta chains listed next were all sequenced from one sample in a study of blood T cell repertoires in COVID-19. Using immunoSEQ multiplex PCR, the repertoire was profiled, and TCRdb retains in-frame clones only, with some absent. The sample shows some 270,000 clones, around 93% of them seen only once. Sequenced: PBMCs or T cells enriched from blood (not recorded which). All receptors come from a man aged 35-49 years who had been exposed to COVID-19.

The chain couples TRBV6-5 to TRBJ2-3, with TRBD2 identical over 7 bases. The CDR3 contains 14 residues. Germline V lookup: CDR1 MNHEY, CDR2 SVGAGI. J gave up 5 bases and V 4 bases, and 6 bases lay outside the gene matches. DNA of the CDR3: TGTGCCAGCAGTTCCCGGGAGGCGGGAGATACGCAGTATTTT. It specifies CASSSREAGDTQYF.

The rearrangement links TRBV7-2 to TRBJ1-2; possibly TRBD1 for D (6 bases). The CDR3 sequence is 15 residues long. In germline, CDR1 is SGHTA, CDR2 FQGNSA. The V end lost 3 bases, the J end lost 6 bases, and 17 bases lay between the germline ends. CDR3 loop: CASSFRLAGADGYTF. DNA for the CDR3: TGTGCCAGCAGCTTTCGTCTAGCGGGGGCTGATGGCTACACCTTC.

The genes are TRBV4-2 and TRBJ1-5, with 8 bases aligning to TRBD1. Germline loops: CDR1 LGHNA, CDR2 YNFKEQ. V lost 1 base to trimming and J lost 7 bases; unmatched junction nucleotides: 3. This CDR3 region has 14 residues. The CDR3 sequence: CASSQATGGQPQHF. CDR3 DNA sequence: TGTGCCAGCAGCCAAGCCACAGGGGGACAGCCCCAGCATTTT.

The rearrangement uses TRBV5-1 and TRBJ2-7; 9 bases align to TRBD2. Germline lookup yields CDR1 SGHRS and CDR2 YFSETQ. The CDR3 covers 15 residues. The trim removed 0 bases at V and 7 bases at J, leaving 8 bases unmatched. CDR3 nucleotides: TGCGCCAGCAGCTTGGCGGCGGGAGGGGGTCGTGAGCAGTACTTC. Residues: CASSLAAGGGREQYF.

The chain links TRBV5-1 to TRBJ2-1; TRBD2 aligns across 14 bases. Trimming took 4 bases from V and 2 from J; bases not matched to a gene: 2. In germline, CDR1 is SGHRS, CDR2 YFSETQ. This CDR3 has 16 amino acids. CDR3 DNA: TGCGCCAGCAGCATGGGACTAGCGGGAGCCTACAATGAGCAGTTCTTC. Translated: CASSMGLAGAYNEQFF.

The V call is TRBV6-4, the J call TRBJ1-1; D possibly corresponds to TRBD1 (5 bases). This CDR3 has 14 residues. The germline V and J ends were trimmed by 3 bases and 3 bases, with 11 bases remaining between them. Germline values: CDR1 MRHNA, CDR2 SNTAGT. Here the CDR3 DNA reads TGTGCCAGCAGTGATTCACCGGGGGACACTGAAGCTTTCTTT. Its protein is CASSDSPGDTEAFF.

V gene TRBV3-1 (or the pseudogene TRBV3-2) combines with J gene TRBJ2-1, with D perhaps matching TRBD2 (5 bases). Trimming pared 8 bases from V and 0 bases from J, leaving 17 bases between. CDR3 length: 16 residues. Germline-derived CDR1 and CDR2 are LGHDT and YNNKEL (reference sequence). CDR3 residues: CASRRSGLNSYNEQFF. As DNA, the CDR3 is TGTGCCAGCCGTCGGAGCGGATTAAACTCCTACAATGAGCAGTTCTTC.

CDR3 in DNA: TGTGCCAGCAGAACAGGCCCCTATGGCTACACCTTC. This translates into CASRTGPYGYTF. V and J are TRBV28 and TRBJ1-2; a possible D gene is TRBD1 (5 bases). The V gene lost 6 bases and the J gene lost 4 bases, with 9 bases spanning the gap. CDR1 is MDHEN and CDR2 is SYDVKM in the germline V gene. The CDR3 is 12 amino acids.

The genes are TRBV15 and TRBJ2-3, with D possibly being TRBD2 (6 bases). The CDR3 runs to 16 residues. Germline V CDR1 and CDR2: LNHNV, YYDKDF (reference sequence). V dropped 5 bases and J dropped 3 bases, with 18 bases sitting between them. The CDR3 spells CATSRRGGVGTDTQYF. In DNA form, the CDR3 reads TGTGCCACCAGCCGCCGAGGAGGGGTGGGTACAGATACGCAGTATTTT.

V and J are TRBV3-1 (or the pseudogene TRBV3-2) and TRBJ1-2; D remains ambiguous. Germline-derived CDR1 and CDR2 are LGHDT and YNNKEL (reference sequence). Trimming took off 0 bases at V and 0 bases at J, with 17 bases between the two ends. The CDR3 consists of 18 residues. The CDR3 reads CASSQDSTSLGANYGYTF. CDR3 DNA: TGTGCCAGCAGCCAAGATTCCACCTCGTTGGGAGCTAACTATGGCTACACCTTC.

The CDR3 reads CASSLSASGNTIYF. CDR3 DNA sequence: TGTGCCAGCAGTTTAAGCGCCTCTGGAAACACCATATATTTT. The chain has TRBV27 and TRBJ1-3, with no clear D. V lost 2 bases and J 0 bases, leaving 5 bases between the germline ends. CDR1 is MNHEY, CDR2 SMNVEV, per germline (reference sequence). The CDR3 spans 14 residues.

V usage is TRBV9 and J usage is TRBJ2-4; TRBD2 is a possible D gene (6 bases). The CDR3 is 13 amino acids. CDR1 is SGDLS and CDR2 is YYNGEE in the germline V gene. Trimming took 4 bases from V and 12 from J, leaving 17 bases between them. DNA for the CDR3: TGTGCCAGCAGCCCCGGCGGGATGATCGGTCAGTACTTC. The encoded protein is CASSPGGMIGQYF.

J is TRBJ2-5 and V is TRBV9, with 10 positions matching TRBD2. Germline V gives CDR1 SGDLS, CDR2 YYNGEE. J lost 3 bases, V lost 3 bases, and 8 bases had no gene match. This CDR3 contains 16 residues. The CDR3 bases are TGTGCCAGCAGCGCACGGGGGAGCGGGAGGGAAGAGACCCAGTACTTC. This sequence encodes CASSARGSGREETQYF.

The gene calls are TRBV25-1 and TRBJ2-7, with TRBD1 matching 8 bases. Germline loops: CDR1 MGHDK, CDR2 SYGVNS. Trimming removed 5 bases from V and 3 bases from J; junction bases left unmatched: 12. This CDR3 comprises 16 residues. CDR3: CASSSGRDRSFYEQYF. The CDR3 DNA sequence: TGTGCCAGCAGTTCCGGCCGGGACAGGAGTTTCTACGAGCAGTACTTC.

This clone appeared a few times. The chain carries TRBV5-1 and TRBJ1-3; 8 bases align to TRBD1. V lost 6 bases, J lost 6 bases, and 5 bases stayed unmatched. The germline CDR1 and CDR2 sequences are SGHRS and YFSETQ. This CDR3 is built from 13 residues. This chain's CDR3 is CASKQGGQNTIYF. The DNA of the CDR3 is TGCGCCAGCAAACAGGGGGGACAAAACACCATATATTTT. Full variable domain (missing parts from reference TRBV5-1 and TRBJ1-3): KAGVTQTPRYLIKTRGQQVTLSCSPISGHRSVSWYQQTPGQGLQFLFEYFSETQRNKGNFPGRFSGRQFSNSRSEMNVSTLELGDSALYLCASKQGGQNTIYFGEGSWLTVV.

This clone was seen a single time. V usage is TRBV30 and J usage is TRBJ1-1; maybe TRBD1 (5 bases). Germline V gene lookup returns CDR1 GTSNPN and CDR2 SVGIG (reference sequence). Trimming shortened V by 0 bases and J by 7 bases, and 9 bases separated the two germline ends. The CDR3 has 12 residues. Here the CDR3 DNA reads TGTGCCTGGAGTGTACAGGCCCTTGAAGCTTTCTTT. This encodes CAWSVQALEAFF. Using reference TRBV30 and TRBJ1-1 for the parts outside the CDR3, the full variable domain is SQTIHQWPATLVQPVGSPLSLECTVEGTSNPNLYWYRQAAGRGLQLLFYSVGIGQISSEVPQNLSASRPQDRQFILSSKKLLLSDSGFYLCAWSVQALEAFFGQGTRLTVV.

This chain connects TRBV6-5 to TRBJ2-2; 8 bases align to TRBD1. The germline CDR1 and CDR2 sequences are MNHEY and SVGAGI. The CDR3 extends over 15 amino acids. J lost 7 bases, V lost 1 base, and 5 bases had no gene match. The CDR3 is CASSYWGQAGGELFF. The CDR3, as DNA: TGTGCCAGCAGTTACTGGGGACAGGCGGGCGGGGAGCTGTTTTTT.

This clone was seen a single time. The chain is built from TRBV7-9 and TRBJ1-1; 8 bases fit TRBD1. V trimming: 5 bases; J trimming: 5 bases; junction bases outside the gene matches: 7. This CDR3 has 14 amino acids. The germline V gene encodes CDR1 SEHNR and CDR2 FQNEAQ (reference sequence). The CDR3 DNA sequence: TGTGCCAGCAGCCTCGGACAGGGCTCTACTGAAGCTTTCTTT. It specifies CASSLGQGSTEAFF.